A selection of T cell receptor beta chains follows, all from one sample in a study of blood T cell repertoires in COVID-19. TCRdb's copy holds only in-frame clones and misses some; the assay was immunoSEQ multiplex PCR. Of 55,000 to 65,000 clones in the sample, 65% to 85% were seen once. The source material was peripheral blood. The source of these receptors is a man aged 55 to 70 with acute or convalescent COVID-19. The CDR3 runs from the conserved cysteine through the conserved F or W. The D gene is left open where the match is weak. The size entry is marked missing in some rows and otherwise reads once, few, many or a size class.

>TRBV18|TRBJ1-2|.|TRBD1
CASSPPTTGELYGYTF
TGTGCCAGCTCACCACCAACAACAGGGGAGTTATATGGCTACACCTTC
>TRBV12-3/TRBV12-4|TRBJ2-3|.|TRBD1
CASSSGTGEYF
TGTGCCAGCAGCTCGGGGACAGGGGAGTATTTT
>TRBV6-6|TRBJ2-4|once|.
CASSRSSLGQAKNIQYF
TGTGCCAGCAGTCGCTCCTCCCTTGGGCAAGCCAAAAACATTCAGTACTTC
>TRBV5-4|TRBJ1-2|.|.
CASSLKAAGAYGYTF
TGTGCCAGCAGCTTAAAAGCGGCAGGGGCCTATGGCTACACCTTC
>TRBV27|TRBJ1-5|.|TRBD1
CASSLRTGENQPQHF
TGTGCCAGCAGTCTACGGACAGGGGAAAATCAGCCCCAGCATTTT
>TRBV10-3|TRBJ1-5|.|TRBD1
CAISVESGGRFQHF
TGTGCCATCAGTGTGGAGTCAGGGGGCCGATTCCAGCATTTT
>TRBV11-1|TRBJ2-4|.|.
CASSSTRGAKNIQYF
TGTGCCAGCAGCTCCACAAGGGGAGCCAAAAACATTCAGTACTTC
>TRBV4-1|TRBJ1-1|.|.
CASSREGQNTEAFF
TGCGCCAGCAGCCGCGAAGGACAGAACACTGAAGCTTTCTTT
>TRBV18|TRBJ2-4|.|TRBD2
CASSPAASGGWDIQYF
TGTGCCAGCTCACCCGCTGCTAGCGGGGGGTGGGACATTCAGTACTTC
>TRBV6-1|TRBJ2-7|.|.
CASSVLAPYEQYF
TGTGCCAGCAGTGTGCTAGCCCCCTACGAGCAGTACTTC
>TRBV6-6|TRBJ2-7|once|.
CASSPHLGGTESSYEQYF
TGTGCCAGCAGTCCCCACTTGGGCGGGACGGAGAGCTCCTACGAGCAGTACTTC
>TRBV10-3|TRBJ1-1|.|.
CAISSTTPGQNGPEAFF
TGTGCCATCAGTTCTACTACCCCCGGTCAGAATGGTCCTGAAGCTTTCTTT
>TRBV7-9|TRBJ2-5|.|TRBD2
CASSEASGPPPETQYF
TGTGCCAGCAGCGAAGCTAGCGGACCGCCCCCCGAGACCCAGTACTTC
>TRBV7-8|TRBJ1-2|.|.
CASSFGREGYGYTF
TGTGCCAGCAGCTTCGGGAGGGAGGGCTATGGCTACACCTTC
>TRBV6-2/TRBV6-3|TRBJ1-1|.|.
CASSYVRTENTEAFF
TGTGCCAGCAGTTACGTCAGGACAGAAAACACTGAAGCTTTCTTT
>TRBV30|TRBJ2-1|.|.
CAWATSYNEQFF
TGTGCCTGGGCGACTAGTTACAATGAGCAGTTCTTC
>TRBV6-5|TRBJ2-7|once|.
CASSSYREGEQYF
TGTGCCAGCAGTTCCTACAGGGAGGGCGAGCAGTACTTC
>TRBV25-1|TRBJ2-4|.|.
CASSEMGSIEVQYF
TGTGCCAGCAGTGAAATGGGTTCGATTGAGGTTCAGTACTTC
>TRBV24-1|TRBJ2-5|.|.
CATRTIQETQYF
TGTGCCACCCGGACTATCCAAGAGACCCAGTACTTC
>TRBV12-3/TRBV12-4|TRBJ1-2|.|.
CASSPLDSYGYTF
TGTGCCAGCAGTCCTCTCGACAGCTATGGCTACACCTTC
>TRBV4-1|TRBJ2-7|once|.
CASSRNEGAESYEQYF
TGCGCCAGCAGCCGAAACGAAGGGGCAGAGTCCTACGAGCAGTACTTC
>TRBV3-1/TRBV3-2|TRBJ2-2|.|.
CASSQVRATGATNTGELFF
TGTGCCAGCAGCCAAGTCCGGGCGACAGGCGCTACGAACACCGGGGAGCTGTTTTTT
>TRBV2|TRBJ2-5|.|.
CASSPDNQETQYF
TGTGCCAGCAGTCCGGACAATCAAGAGACCCAGTACTTC
>TRBV12-1|TRBJ2-6|.|.
CASSPGTVFSGANVLTF
TGTGCCAGCAGCCCCGGGACAGTATTCTCTGGGGCCAACGTCCTGACTTTC
>TRBV18|TRBJ1-1|.|.
CASSPRLEGNTEAFF
TGTGCCAGCTCACCAAGACTGGAGGGGAACACTGAAGCTTTCTTT
>TRBV10-3|TRBJ2-3|.|.
CAISEFAGSTDTQYF
TGTGCCATCAGTGAGTTCGCAGGGTCGACAGATACGCAGTATTTT
>TRBV5-1|TRBJ2-2|.|.
CASMEGANTGELFF
TGCGCCAGTATGGAGGGGGCAAACACCGGGGAGCTGTTTTTT
>TRBV5-4|TRBJ1-2|.|.
CASSFSLGDYGYTF
TGTGCCAGCAGCTTTTCACTGGGCGACTATGGCTACACCTTC
>TRBV4-2|TRBJ2-2|.|.
CASSQDRTGELFF
TGTGCCAGCAGCCAAGATAGAACCGGGGAGCTGTTTTTT
>TRBV27|TRBJ1-4|.|TRBD1
CASSPTGTGSSTNEKLFF
TGTGCCAGCAGTCCCACCGGGACAGGGAGTTCAACTAATGAAAAACTGTTTTTT
>TRBV30|TRBJ1-1|.|.
CAWELRRGTEAFF
TGTGCCTGGGAACTAAGGCGGGGCACTGAAGCTTTCTTT
>TRBV5-1|TRBJ2-4|.|TRBD2
CASSLRSGDRAKNIQYF
TGCGCCAGCAGCTTGCGTAGCGGGGACCGGGCCAAAAACATTCAGTACTTC
>TRBV2|TRBJ1-1|.|.
CASSVEGGTEAFF
TGTGCCAGCAGTGTCGAAGGGGGCACTGAAGCTTTCTTT
>TRBV7-2|TRBJ2-3|.|TRBD2
CASSLAGADTQYF
TGTGCCAGCAGCTTGGCGGGGGCAGATACGCAGTATTTT
>TRBV5-1|TRBJ1-2|.|.
CASRYNGGSSLGGYGYTF
TGCGCCAGCCGCTACAATGGGGGCTCCTCTCTTGGTGGCTATGGCTACACCTTC
>TRBV6-5|TRBJ1-2|.|TRBD1
CASSYPRQGTTYGYTF
TGTGCCAGCAGTTACCCTCGACAGGGAACAACCTATGGCTACACCTTC